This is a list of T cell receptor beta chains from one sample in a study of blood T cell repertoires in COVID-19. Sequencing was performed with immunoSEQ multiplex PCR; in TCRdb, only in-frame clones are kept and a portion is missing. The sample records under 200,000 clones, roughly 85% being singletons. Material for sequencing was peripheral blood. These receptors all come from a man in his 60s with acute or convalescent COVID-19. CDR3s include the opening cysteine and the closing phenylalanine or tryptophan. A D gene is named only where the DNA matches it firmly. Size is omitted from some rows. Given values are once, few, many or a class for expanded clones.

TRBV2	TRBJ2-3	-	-	CATGGQTDTQYF	TGTGCCACCGGGGGACAGACAGATACGCAGTATTTT
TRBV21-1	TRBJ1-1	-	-	CASSKEGGRTEAFF	TGTGCCAGCAGCAAAGAAGGGGGCCGCACTGAAGCTTTCTTT
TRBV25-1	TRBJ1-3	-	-	CASSESPLNTIYF	TGTGCCAGCAGTGAATCTCCTTTAAACACCATATATTTT
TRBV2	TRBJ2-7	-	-	CASLSAYEQYF	TGTGCCAGCCTCTCGGCCTACGAGCAGTACTTC
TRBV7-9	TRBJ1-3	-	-	CASSLKSVKSSGNTIYF	TGTGCCAGCAGCTTGAAATCGGTAAAGAGCTCTGGAAACACCATATATTTT
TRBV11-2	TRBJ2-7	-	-	CASSPAGTFYEQYF	TGTGCCAGCAGCCCTGCAGGAACCTTCTACGAGCAGTACTTC
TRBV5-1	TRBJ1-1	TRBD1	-	CASSLEQGFTEAFF	TGCGCCAGCAGCTTGGAACAGGGGTTCACTGAAGCTTTCTTT
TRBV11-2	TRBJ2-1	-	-	CASSLRTGSGQFF	TGTGCCAGCAGCTTAAGGACCGGGAGTGGGCAGTTCTTC
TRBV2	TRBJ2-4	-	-	CASNLRGIGAKNIQYF	TGTGCCAGCAACCTCCGGGGTATCGGGGCCAAAAACATTCAGTACTTC
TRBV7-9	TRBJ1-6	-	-	CASSFTAAGSPLHF	TGTGCCAGCAGCTTTACGGCGGCGGGTTCACCCCTCCACTTT
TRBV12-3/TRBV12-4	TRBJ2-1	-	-	CASSPRGGEQFF	TGTGCCAGCAGTCCCAGGGGTGGTGAGCAGTTCTTC
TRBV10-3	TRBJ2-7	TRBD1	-	CAISESATGGTYEQYF	TGTGCCATCAGTGAGTCAGCGACAGGGGGTACCTACGAGCAGTACTTC
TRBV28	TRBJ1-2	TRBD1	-	CASRSGTGAYGYTF	TGTGCCAGCCGATCCGGGACAGGCGCCTATGGCTACACCTTC
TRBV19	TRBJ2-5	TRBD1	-	CASSIAGAMTGGRETQYF	TGTGCCAGTAGTATTGCGGGGGCGATGACAGGGGGCCGAGAGACCCAGTACTTC
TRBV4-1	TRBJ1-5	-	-	CASSQAHTDRDQPQHF	TGCGCCAGCAGCCAAGCCCACACCGACAGAGATCAGCCCCAGCATTTT
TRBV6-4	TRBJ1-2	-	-	CASTSSGVGYGYTF	TGTGCCAGCACCTCCTCCGGGGTGGGCTATGGCTACACCTTC
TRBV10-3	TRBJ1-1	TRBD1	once	CATQGVPNTEAFF	TGTGCCACCCAGGGGGTTCCGAACACTGAAGCTTTCTTT
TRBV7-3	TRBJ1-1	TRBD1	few	CASSLQGANEAFF	TGTGCCAGCAGCTTACAGGGGGCGAATGAAGCTTTCTTT
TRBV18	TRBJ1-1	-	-	CASSARGTEAFF	TGTGCCAGCTCAGCTAGAGGAACTGAAGCTTTCTTT
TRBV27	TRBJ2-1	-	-	CASRMTFYNEQFF	TGTGCCAGCAGGATGACTTTTTACAATGAGCAGTTCTTC
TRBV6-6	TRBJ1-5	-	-	CASSYADSNQPQHF	TGTGCCAGCAGTTACGCGGATAGCAATCAGCCCCAGCATTTT
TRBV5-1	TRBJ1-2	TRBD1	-	CASRDSPSYGYTF	TGCGCCAGTAGGGACAGCCCTTCCTATGGCTACACCTTC
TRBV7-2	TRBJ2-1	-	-	CASSPGTAYNEQFF	TGTGCCAGCAGCCCGGGAACCGCCTACAATGAGCAGTTCTTC